Described below is a single T cell receptor beta chain sequence and its context. Antigen unknown. The CDR3 spans 13 residues. Per the germline V gene, CDR1 is SEHNR and CDR2 is FQNEAQ (reference sequence). Trimming left V 3 bases short and J 4 bases short, with 9 bases between. Unique molecular identifiers (one per individual cDNA molecule) were attached. TCRdb passed the 5' RACE reads through MiXCR, listing each CDR3 protein once. Of about 69,000 distinct CDR3 sequences in the sample, about an eighth are singletons; the top ten hold roughly 6%. The data originate from a study of early T cells in non-severe SARS-CoV-2 infection. Study information: The study sequenced bulk RNA from unsorted whole blood, with chains unpaired. Findings of the study overall: Matches to VDJdb favored anti-spike CD8 responses and missed private and CD4 specificities.

The sequencing here drew on whole blood, taken at baseline. The J gene is TRBJ2-5, the V gene TRBV7-9; the D is unclear. The receptor was derived from an adult who was a healthcare worker with PCR-confirmed SARS-CoV-2 infection or an uninfected control (not recorded which). As DNA, the CDR3 is TGTGCCAGCAGCTTTGGTCGGGCAGAGACCCAGTACTTC. This translates into CASSFGRAETQYF.